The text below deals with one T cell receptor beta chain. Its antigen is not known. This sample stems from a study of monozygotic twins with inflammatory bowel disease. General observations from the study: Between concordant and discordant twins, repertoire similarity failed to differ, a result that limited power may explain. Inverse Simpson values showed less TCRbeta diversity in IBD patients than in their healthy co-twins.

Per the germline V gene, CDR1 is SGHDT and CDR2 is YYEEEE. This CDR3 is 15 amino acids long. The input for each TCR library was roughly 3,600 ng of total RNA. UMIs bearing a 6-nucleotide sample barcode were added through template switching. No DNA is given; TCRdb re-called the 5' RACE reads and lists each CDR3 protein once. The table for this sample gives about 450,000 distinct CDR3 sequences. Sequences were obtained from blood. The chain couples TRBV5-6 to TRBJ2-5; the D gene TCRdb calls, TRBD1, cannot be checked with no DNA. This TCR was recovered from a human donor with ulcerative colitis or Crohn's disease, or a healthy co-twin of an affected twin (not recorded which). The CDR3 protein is CASSFSGSLARTQYF. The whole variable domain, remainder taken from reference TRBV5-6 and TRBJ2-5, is DAGVTQSPTHLIKTRGQQVTLRCSPKSGHDTVSWYQQALGQGPQFIFQYYEEEERQRGNFPDRFSGHQFPNYSSELNVNALLLGDSALYLCASSFSGSLARTQYFGPGTRLLVL.